The sample holds a few counts of the clone carrying this T cell receptor beta chain. Antigen: not known. J was trimmed by 0 bases and V by 8 bases; bases with no gene match: 14. Germline CDR1 reads SGHAT; CDR2 reads FQDESV (reference sequence). The length of the CDR3 is 19 residues. TCRdb re-called the RT-PCR reads with MiXCR, one entry per CDR3 protein. The sample includes more than 400,000 distinct CDR3 sequences, approximately 10% of them seen just once. This specimen comes from a study of response to subunit inactivated influenza vaccine. Study-level findings and limits: That few new T cells are recruited by each seasonal influenza vaccination was the authors' suggestion.

The sequenced sample was PBMCs from blood, obtained about 40 days after vaccination. This clonotype originated in a man aged 45-60 years who received an inactivated influenza vaccine. The chain employs TRBV11-1 and TRBJ2-2; 11 bases align to TRBD2. The CDR3 is CASSRPGLAEAANTGELFF. The CDR3 DNA sequence: TGTGCCAGCTCCCGCCCGGGACTAGCGGAAGCCGCGAACACCGGGGAGCTGTTTTTT.